Presented here are 15 T cell receptor beta chains from one specimen sequenced in a study of blood T cells in healthy people across ages. PCR was performed a second time for about 6 to 12 cycles using a sample-barcoded 5' primer and a J-beta primer mix. TCRdb processed the 5' RACE reads anew with MiXCR; each CDR3 protein has one entry. Here the sample spans 700,000 or so distinct CDR3 sequences, 22% being singletons. The sample was blood. These receptors were obtained from a man aged 65-85 years in good health.

The chain employs TRBV5-1 and TRBJ2-1, with TRBD1 as a possible D gene (5 bases). The V end lost 0 bases, the J end lost 6 bases, and 16 bases lay between the germline ends. The germline CDR1 and CDR2 sequences are SGHRS and YFSETQ. The CDR3 loop spans 16 amino acids. In DNA form, the CDR3 reads TGCGCCAGCAGCTTGGTTCCGAGACTTAGGGGCAATGAGCAGTTCTTC. Translated, it gives CASSLVPRLRGNEQFF. Supplemented by reference TRBV5-1 and TRBJ2-1, the full variable domain reads KAGVTQTPRYLIKTRGQQVTLSCSPISGHRSVSWYQQTPGQGLQFLFEYFSETQRNKGNFPGRFSGRQFSNSRSEMNVSTLELGDSALYLCASSLVPRLRGNEQFFGPGTRLTVL.

The chain joins TRBV6-2 or TRBV6-3 to TRBJ2-1, with 8 bases fitting TRBD2. V shed 6 bases and J 2 bases; nucleotides not matched to a gene: 9. Germline CDR1 reads MNHEY; CDR2 reads SVGEGT. This CDR3 spans 16 amino acids. Here the CDR3 DNA reads TGTGCCAGCAGCATCCTTGGGACTAGTGCCTACAATGAGCAGTTCTTC. Translated: CASSILGTSAYNEQFF.

This chain joins TRBV2 and TRBJ2-1; D is possibly TRBD2 (7 bases). This CDR3 spans 15 amino acids. V lost 0 bases and J 9 bases, leaving 15 bases between the germline ends. Germline V gene data show CDR1 as SNHLY and CDR2 as FYNNEI. CDR3 coding DNA: TGTGCCAGCAGTGAAGCGGGGGGGCAAGCTCGTGAGCAGTTCTTC. It translates to CASSEAGGQAREQFF.

The chain recombines TRBV6-6 with TRBJ2-1; D remains ambiguous. The V gene's germline CDR1 is MNHNY and CDR2 SVGAGI (reference sequence). This CDR3 contains 11 residues. Trimming left V 7 bases short and J 4 bases short, with 5 bases between. The DNA of the CDR3 is TGTGCCAGCAAACAGTACAATGAGCAGTTCTTC. Amino acids: CASKQYNEQFF.

V is TRBV14 and J is TRBJ2-7, with 8 positions matching TRBD1. The CDR3 consists of 12 residues. J gave up 8 bases and V 3 bases, and 3 bases lay outside the gene matches. The germline CDR1 and CDR2 sequences are SGHDN and FVKESK. The CDR3 region has the DNA TGTGCCAGCAGCCAGGACAGGGTTAAGCAGTACTTC. Its translation is CASSQDRVKQYF.

This chain uses TRBV6-5 with TRBJ1-2; D possibly corresponds to TRBD1 (6 bases). V lost 6 bases, J lost 6 bases, and 17 bases lay in between. CDR3 length: 14 amino acids. Looked up from germline, CDR1 is MNHEY and CDR2 is SVGAGI. The CDR3 coding sequence is TGTGCCAGCAGGTCCCCCGGGACAAGGCATGGCTACACCTTC. Its translation is CASRSPGTRHGYTF.

The chain links TRBV27 to TRBJ1-6; tentative D call: TRBD1 (6 bases). Germline values: CDR1 MNHEY, CDR2 SMNVEV (reference sequence). This CDR3 spans 15 amino acids. Trimming removed 5 bases at V and 7 bases at J, with 15 bases between. The CDR3 spells CASSPLTGYNSPLHF. The DNA of the CDR3 is TGTGCCAGCAGTCCTTTAACAGGGTACAATTCACCCCTCCACTTT.

The V gene is TRBV27, the J gene TRBJ2-3; 10 bases are shared with TRBD1. The CDR3 spans 17 residues. V trimming: 3 bases; J trimming: 4 bases; junction bases outside the gene matches: 10. Per germline, CDR1 MNHEY and CDR2 SMNVEV (reference sequence). The CDR3 DNA reads as TGTGCCAGCAGTTTCAATTGGGGGACAGGGGCCGCAGATACGCAGTATTTT. This translates into CASSFNWGTGAADTQYF.

This sequence joins TRBV18 and TRBJ2-2; tentative D call: TRBD2 (6 bases). The CDR3 is 15 residues long. Trimming removed 8 bases from V and 0 bases from J, with 13 bases in between. Germline V gene lookup returns CDR1 KGHSH and CDR2 LQKENI. CDR3 DNA sequence: TGTGCCAGCCGGGAGTACAACGCGAACACCGGGGAGCTGTTTTTT. Its translation: CASREYNANTGELFF.

There are a few counts of this clonotype. The chain joins TRBV20-1 to TRBJ2-7; 9 bases agree with TRBD1. CDR3 length: 14 residues. Trimming took 4 bases from V and 4 from J; bases not matched to a gene: 8. CDR1 is DFQATT and CDR2 is SNEGSKA in the germline V gene (reference sequence). This CDR3 reads CSATRQGVSYEQYF. The CDR3 DNA reads as TGCAGTGCTACCCGACAGGGGGTATCTTACGAGCAGTACTTC.

This clonotype has more than one count but fewer than ten. V is TRBV20-1 and J is TRBJ2-3; TRBD1 matches 7 bases. The CDR3 consists of 16 residues. CDR1 is DFQATT, CDR2 SNEGSKA, per germline (reference sequence). V was pared by 3 bases and J by 2 bases, with 11 bases of the junction left unmatched. The DNA for the CDR3 is TGCAGTGCTAGTCAGGGCGGCAGGGGGATCACAGATACGCAGTATTTT. Encoded protein: CSASQGGRGITDTQYF.

This rearrangement joins TRBV18 to TRBJ2-5; D unclear. With the DNA end fitting TRBJ2-7 better, the J assignment may be wrong. The CDR3 spans 11 residues. Per the germline V gene, CDR1 is KGHSH and CDR2 is LQKENI. CDR3 coding DNA: TGTGCCAGCTCCCCAACCCCCGAGCAGTACGTC. Its translation: CASSPTPEQYV.

This clonotype has more than one count but fewer than ten. The genes are TRBV4-1 and TRBJ2-4; no reliable D call. From germline, CDR1 is MGHRA and CDR2 YSYEKL. V was clipped by 4 bases and J by 14 bases, with 15 bases between them. The CDR3 loop spans 12 amino acids. The CDR3 DNA reads as TGCGCCAGCAGCCCATCGAACCTCCCGAAGTACTTC. Encoded protein: CASSPSNLPKYF.

The gene calls are TRBV29-1 and TRBJ2-3; tentatively, D is TRBD1 (5 bases). CDR1 and CDR2 (germline): SQVTM, ANQGSEA. This CDR3 spans 15 amino acids. V lost 4 bases to trimming and J lost 6 bases, with 20 bases between them. This chain's CDR3 is CSVGVTGDRRDTQYF. CDR3 coding DNA: TGCAGCGTTGGGGTAACAGGCGACCGCCGGGATACGCAGTATTTT.

This clonotype was seen a handful of times. V usage is TRBV28 and J usage is TRBJ1-1; D is unresolved. Trimming cost V 8 bases and J 0 bases, with 4 bases left between them. Germline V CDR1 and CDR2: MDHEN, SYDVKM. The CDR3 contains 11 residues. CDR3 nucleotides: TGTGCCAGCTACATGAACACTGAAGCTTTCTTT. Protein sequence: CASYMNTEAFF.